This T cell receptor beta chain is drawn from a study of T cell responses to AZD1222 COVID-19 vaccine. Study results and caveats: Epitopes outside B.1.351 and B.1.1.7 mutated regions reportedly drew nearly half of spike TCRs. Only a handful of AZD1222 recipients, more than 5 in all, had baseline seropositivity.

Notes on this clone: Its antigen is not known.

This CDR3 spans 13 amino acids. CDR1 and CDR2 (germline): LGHDT, YNNKEL (reference sequence). V lost 5 bases and J lost 2, with 8 bases in between. Produced via immunoSEQ multiplex PCR; TCRdb's table is partial and in-frame only. The sample has over 150,000 clones, 70% to 90% seen once; the top ten hold about 0.49%. The clonotype originates from an adult in good health. The chain carries TRBV3-1 (or the pseudogene TRBV3-2) and TRBJ2-3, with D uncertain. The starting material was peripheral blood, obtained on day 0 of AZD1222 vaccination. In DNA, the CDR3 is TGTGCCAGCAGCACCACCTTCACAGATACGCAGTATTTT. It is translated as CASSTTFTDTQYF.